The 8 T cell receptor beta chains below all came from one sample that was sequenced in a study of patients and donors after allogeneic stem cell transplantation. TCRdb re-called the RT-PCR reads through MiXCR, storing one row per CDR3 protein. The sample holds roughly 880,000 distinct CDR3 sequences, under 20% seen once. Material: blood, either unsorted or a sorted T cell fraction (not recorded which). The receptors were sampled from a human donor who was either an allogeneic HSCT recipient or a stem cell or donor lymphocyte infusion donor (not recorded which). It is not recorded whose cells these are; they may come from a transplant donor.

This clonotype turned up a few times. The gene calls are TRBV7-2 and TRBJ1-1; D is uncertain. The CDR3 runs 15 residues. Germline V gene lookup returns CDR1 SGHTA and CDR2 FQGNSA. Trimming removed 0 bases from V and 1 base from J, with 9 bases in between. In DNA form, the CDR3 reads TGTGCCAGCAGCTTAGCTCGGGCAGGGAACACTGAAGCTTTCTTT. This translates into CASSLARAGNTEAFF.

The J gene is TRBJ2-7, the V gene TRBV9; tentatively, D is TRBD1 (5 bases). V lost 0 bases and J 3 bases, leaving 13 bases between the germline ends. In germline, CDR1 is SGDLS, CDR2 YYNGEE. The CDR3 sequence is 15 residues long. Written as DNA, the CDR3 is TGTGCCAGCAGCGTAGCCCAGGGTTGGGACTACGAGCAGTACTTC. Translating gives CASSVAQGWDYEQYF. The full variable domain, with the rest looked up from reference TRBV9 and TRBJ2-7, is DSGVTQTPKHLITATGQRVTLRCSPRSGDLSVYWYQQSLDQGLQFLIQYYNGEERAKGNILERFSAQQFPDLHSELNLSSLELGDSALYFCASSVAQGWDYEQYFGPGTRLTVT.

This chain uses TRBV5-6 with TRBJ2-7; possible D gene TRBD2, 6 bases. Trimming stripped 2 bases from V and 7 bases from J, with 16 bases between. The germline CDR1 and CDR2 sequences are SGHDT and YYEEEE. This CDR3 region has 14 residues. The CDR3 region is CASSLIRDSGEQYF. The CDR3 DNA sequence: TGTGCCAGCAGCTTAATCCGGGACTCAGGGGAGCAGTACTTC.

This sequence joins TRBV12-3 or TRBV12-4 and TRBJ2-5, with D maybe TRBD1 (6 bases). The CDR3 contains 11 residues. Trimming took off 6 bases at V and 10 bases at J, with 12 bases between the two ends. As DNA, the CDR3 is TGTGCCAGCAGCAACCGGGACAACCAGTACTTC. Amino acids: CASSNRDNQYF.

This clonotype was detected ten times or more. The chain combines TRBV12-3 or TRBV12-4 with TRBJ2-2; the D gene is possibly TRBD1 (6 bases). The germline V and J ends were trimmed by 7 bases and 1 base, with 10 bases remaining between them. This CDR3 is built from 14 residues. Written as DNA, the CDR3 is TGTGCCAGCACCCAGGACAGGAACACCGGGGAGCTGTTTTTT. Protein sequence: CASTQDRNTGELFF.

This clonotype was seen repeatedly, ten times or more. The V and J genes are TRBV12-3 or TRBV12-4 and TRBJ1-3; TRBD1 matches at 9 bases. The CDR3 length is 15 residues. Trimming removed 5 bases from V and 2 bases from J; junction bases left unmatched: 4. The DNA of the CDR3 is TGTGCCAGCAGTCTCAGGACAGGGGCTGGAAACACCATATATTTT. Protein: CASSLRTGAGNTIYF.

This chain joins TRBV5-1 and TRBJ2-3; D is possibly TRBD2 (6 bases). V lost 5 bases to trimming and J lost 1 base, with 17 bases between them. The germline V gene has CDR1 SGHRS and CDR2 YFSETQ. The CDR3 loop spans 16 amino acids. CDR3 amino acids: CASSVTSGLRTDTQYF. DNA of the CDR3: TGCGCCAGCAGTGTGACTTCGGGACTGCGCACAGATACGCAGTATTTT. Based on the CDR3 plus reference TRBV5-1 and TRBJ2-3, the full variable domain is KAGVTQTPRYLIKTRGQQVTLSCSPISGHRSVSWYQQTPGQGLQFLFEYFSETQRNKGNFPGRFSGRQFSNSRSEMNVSTLELGDSALYLCASSVTSGLRTDTQYFGPGTRLTVL.

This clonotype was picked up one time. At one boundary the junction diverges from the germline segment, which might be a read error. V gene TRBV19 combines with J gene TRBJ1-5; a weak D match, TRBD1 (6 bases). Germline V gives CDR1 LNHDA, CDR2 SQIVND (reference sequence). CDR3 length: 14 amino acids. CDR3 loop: CASSGDNSNQPQHF. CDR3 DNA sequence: TGTGCCAGTAGTGGGGACAATAGCAATCAGCCCCAACATTTT.